This is a list of T cell receptor beta chains from one sample in a study of T cell responses to AZD1222 COVID-19 vaccine. Only in-frame clones appear in the TCRdb table, and some are missing; sequencing was by immunoSEQ multiplex PCR. In the table there are more than 85,000 clones, 88% of which are singletons. Sample: peripheral blood, taken on day 0 of AZD1222 vaccination. The receptors here all came from an adult in good health. Each CDR3 is given with its conserved first and last residue. The D gene is left open where the match is weak. Part of the rows lack a size; the others show once, few, many or a class for expanded clones.

CDR3nt: TGTGCCAGCAGTTTCGAATCTGGGGCCAACGTCCTGACTTTC
CDR3aa: CASSFESGANVLTF
j_gene: TRBJ2-6
v_gene: TRBV28
abundance: .
d_gene: .

CDR3nt: TGTGCCAGCGTCCCCCGCATGGATTCACCCCTCCACTTT
CDR3aa: CASVPRMDSPLHF
j_gene: TRBJ1-6
v_gene: TRBV28
abundance: .
d_gene: .

CDR3nt: TGTGCCAGTAGCCGATCTCACCGAACGGGGGAGCAGTACTTC
CDR3aa: CASSRSHRTGEQYF
j_gene: TRBJ2-7
v_gene: TRBV19
abundance: .
d_gene: .

CDR3nt: TGTGCCAGCAGCTTAGGGGGGACAGGGATGAACACTGAAGCTTTCTTT
CDR3aa: CASSLGGTGMNTEAFF
j_gene: TRBJ1-1
v_gene: TRBV7-9
abundance: .
d_gene: TRBD1

CDR3nt: TGTGCCCGGGACCGCAGGGAGGGAGATACGCAGTATTTT
CDR3aa: CARDRREGDTQYF
j_gene: TRBJ2-3
v_gene: TRBV30
abundance: .
d_gene: TRBD2

CDR3nt: TGTGCCAGCGGGGGAGCGGGACCCAGCACAGATACGCAGTATTTT
CDR3aa: CASGGAGPSTDTQYF
j_gene: TRBJ2-3
v_gene: TRBV2
abundance: .
d_gene: TRBD2

CDR3nt: TGTGCCAGCTGGGAGGGTAGGAACTATGGCTACACCTTC
CDR3aa: CASWEGRNYGYTF
j_gene: TRBJ1-2
v_gene: TRBV28
abundance: .
d_gene: .

CDR3nt: TGTGCCAGCAAGTCCCCCAAAAGCGGGAGGGCCTACAATGAGCAGTTCTTC
CDR3aa: CASKSPKSGRAYNEQFF
j_gene: TRBJ2-1
v_gene: TRBV27
abundance: .
d_gene: TRBD2

CDR3nt: TGTGCCAGCAGTTTGGTGGGTCAGCCCCAGCATTTT
CDR3aa: CASSLVGQPQHF
j_gene: TRBJ1-5
v_gene: TRBV28
abundance: .
d_gene: .

CDR3nt: TGTGCCAGCAGCCTTAGCGCAATTAGCTCCTACGAGCAGTACTTC
CDR3aa: CASSLSAISSYEQYF
j_gene: TRBJ2-7
v_gene: TRBV6-5
abundance: .
d_gene: .

CDR3nt: TGCGCCAGTGGGACAGAGATCTATGGCTACACCTTC
CDR3aa: CASGTEIYGYTF
j_gene: TRBJ1-2
v_gene: TRBV10-2
abundance: few
d_gene: TRBD1

CDR3nt: TGTGCCAGCCAACTAGGGAATAGGACGAAATCCTACAATGAGCAGTTCTTC
CDR3aa: CASQLGNRTKSYNEQFF
j_gene: TRBJ2-1
v_gene: TRBV3-1/TRBV3-2
abundance: .
d_gene: .

CDR3nt: TGTGCCAGCTCACCAGACCAGGGGGCCTACAATGAGCAGTTCTTC
CDR3aa: CASSPDQGAYNEQFF
j_gene: TRBJ2-1
v_gene: TRBV18
abundance: .
d_gene: TRBD1

CDR3nt: TGTGCCAGTAGTATTCTCCTAGCGGGATCAGATACGCAGTATTTT
CDR3aa: CASSILLAGSDTQYF
j_gene: TRBJ2-3
v_gene: TRBV19
abundance: .
d_gene: TRBD2

CDR3nt: TGTGCCAGCAGTGGGGGAGGGACAGCCACAGATACGCAGTATTTT
CDR3aa: CASSGGGTATDTQYF
j_gene: TRBJ2-3
v_gene: TRBV28
abundance: .
d_gene: .

CDR3nt: TGTGCCAGCAGCTTAGGGGGTGGACAGGGGAACTATGGCTACACCTTC
CDR3aa: CASSLGGGQGNYGYTF
j_gene: TRBJ1-2
v_gene: TRBV7-9
abundance: .
d_gene: TRBD1

CDR3nt: TGTGCCAGCAGCCCTGGGAGAGCCTCTTACAATGAGCAGTTCTTC
CDR3aa: CASSPGRASYNEQFF
j_gene: TRBJ2-1
v_gene: TRBV7-2
abundance: once
d_gene: .

CDR3nt: TGTGCCAGCACCTACTTGGCCCGCAATGAGCAGTTCTTC
CDR3aa: CASTYLARNEQFF
j_gene: TRBJ2-1
v_gene: TRBV28
abundance: .
d_gene: .

CDR3nt: TGTGCCAGCAGTTTTAGGGGTTGGGAGACCCAGTACTTC
CDR3aa: CASSFRGWETQYF
j_gene: TRBJ2-5
v_gene: TRBV12-3/TRBV12-4
abundance: .
d_gene: .

CDR3nt: TGTGCCAGCAGCCAAGACAGGGGCAACTGCTCGAATCAGCCCCAGCATTTT
CDR3aa: CASSQDRGNCSNQPQHF
j_gene: TRBJ1-5
v_gene: TRBV3-1/TRBV3-2
abundance: .
d_gene: .

CDR3nt: TGCAGCGTTGGGACAGTGTACGAGCAGTACTTC
CDR3aa: CSVGTVYEQYF
j_gene: TRBJ2-7
v_gene: TRBV29-1
abundance: .
d_gene: .

CDR3nt: TGTGCCAGCAGTGCTCGGGAGTTCTCCTACAATGAGCAGTTCTTC
CDR3aa: CASSAREFSYNEQFF
j_gene: TRBJ2-1
v_gene: TRBV27
abundance: .
d_gene: .

CDR3nt: TGTGCCAGCAGCCCTGGGACTAGCGGGAGGTCTAACGCCAAAAACATTCAGTACTTC
CDR3aa: CASSPGTSGRSNAKNIQYF
j_gene: TRBJ2-4
v_gene: TRBV3-1/TRBV3-2
abundance: .
d_gene: TRBD2

CDR3nt: TGTGCCAGCAGCTTAGCCCCGTCAGACAATGAGCAGTTCTTC
CDR3aa: CASSLAPSDNEQFF
j_gene: TRBJ2-1
v_gene: TRBV7-8
abundance: .
d_gene: .

CDR3nt: TGTGCCAGCTCACCCGTGTCTGAACACAGGGACGAGTTCTACGAGCAGTACTTC
CDR3aa: CASSPVSEHRDEFYEQYF
j_gene: TRBJ2-7
v_gene: TRBV18
abundance: .
d_gene: .

CDR3nt: TGCAGTGCTAGTGCCGGGGCCAACGTCCTGACTTTC
CDR3aa: CSASAGANVLTF
j_gene: TRBJ2-6
v_gene: TRBV20-1
abundance: .
d_gene: .

CDR3nt: TGTGCCAGCAGTCTAGCGGGTGGATACAATGAGCAGTTCTTC
CDR3aa: CASSLAGGYNEQFF
j_gene: TRBJ2-1
v_gene: TRBV27
abundance: .
d_gene: TRBD2

CDR3nt: TGTGCTAGTGGAATCGGGACAGGGTACGCAGATACGCAGTATTTT
CDR3aa: CASGIGTGYADTQYF
j_gene: TRBJ2-3
v_gene: TRBV12-5
abundance: .
d_gene: TRBD1

CDR3nt: TGTGCCAGCAGTTCGGGACAGGGTGGGTATGGCTACACCTTC
CDR3aa: CASSSGQGGYGYTF
j_gene: TRBJ1-2
v_gene: TRBV2
abundance: .
d_gene: TRBD1

CDR3nt: TGTGCCAGCCGAACACTAGCGGGGGACTACGAGCAGTACTTC
CDR3aa: CASRTLAGDYEQYF
j_gene: TRBJ2-7
v_gene: TRBV6-5
abundance: .
d_gene: TRBD2

CDR3nt: TGTGCCAGCAGCTCCCCCCGAGACCCTTTACCTGGGGCCAACGTCCTGACTTTC
CDR3aa: CASSSPRDPLPGANVLTF
j_gene: TRBJ2-6
v_gene: TRBV7-8
abundance: .
d_gene: .

CDR3nt: TGTGCCACCCAGGACAGCCAGAACACTGAAGCTTTCTTT
CDR3aa: CATQDSQNTEAFF
j_gene: TRBJ1-1
v_gene: TRBV2
abundance: .
d_gene: .

CDR3nt: TGCGCCAGCAGCAAGGGGCAGGCGGGTCAGCCCCAGCATTTT
CDR3aa: CASSKGQAGQPQHF
j_gene: TRBJ1-5
v_gene: TRBV4-3
abundance: .
d_gene: .